The T cell receptor (beta chain) under discussion was sequenced for a study of T-cell reconstitution after alpha-beta-depleted transplantation in children. The TCRbeta library incorporated unique molecular identifiers. TCRdb called the PCR reads again in MiXCR, with one record for every CDR3 protein. The repertoire has roughly 220,000 distinct CDR3 sequences, 9.7% of them found once; the top ten carry about 4.9%. Trimming took off 8 bases at V and 0 bases at J, with 7 bases between the two ends. The CDR3 is made up of 13 amino acids. From germline, CDR1 is MNHEY and CDR2 SVGEGT. This clonotype was picked up many times.

The receptor was isolated from a human donor who donated a stem cell graft to a child with SCID. This chain joins TRBV6-2 or TRBV6-3 and TRBJ2-2; D is undetermined. The specimen was PBMCs from the stem cell graft donor, collected from the stem cell graft. This chain's CDR3 is CASDLPNTGELFF. DNA for the CDR3: TGTGCCAGCGACCTACCGAACACCGGGGAGCTGTTTTTT.